These T cell receptor beta chains were read from a single sample in a study of cytomegalovirus exposure and HLA in healthy donors. Repertoires were generated with immunoSEQ multiplex PCR, while TCRdb's copy carries only in-frame clones and drops some. The sample holds roughly 190,000 clones, roughly 80% seen once. The source material was PBMCs. These receptors originate from a woman aged 30 to 39 in good health and CMV-seropositive. Both conserved end residues are part of each CDR3. A D gene is named only where the DNA matches it firmly. The listing skips clone size in some rows; elsewhere it reads once, few, many or a size class.

TRBV5-4,TRBJ1-5,-,TRBD1,TGTGCCAGCAGCTCCGGACAGGGCCCCAATCAGCCCCAGCATTTT,CASSSGQGPNQPQHF
TRBV29-1,TRBJ1-2,-,-,TGCAGCGTTACGACAGATACTGACGGCTACACCTTC,CSVTTDTDGYTF
TRBV7-2,TRBJ2-6,-,-,TGTGCCAGCAGCTTACAGGGTCAGGCTGGGGCCAACGTCCTGACTTTC,CASSLQGQAGANVLTF
TRBV20-1,TRBJ2-7,-,-,TGCAGTGCTAGCCTCGCCTACGAGCAGTACTTC,CSASLAYEQYF
TRBV19,TRBJ1-4,-,TRBD1,TGTGCCAGTAGTTATCGACAGGGCGAAAAACTGTTTTTT,CASSYRQGEKLFF
TRBV5-1,TRBJ1-2,-,TRBD1,TGCGCCAGCAGCCGGACAGGGATAGAGAACTATGGCTACACCTTC,CASSRTGIENYGYTF
TRBV7-9,TRBJ1-1,-,-,TGTGCCAGCAGCTGGGCGGGGGGGACTGAAGCTTTCTTT,CASSWAGGTEAFF
TRBV25-1,TRBJ1-1,-,TRBD1,TGTGCCAGCAGTGGACGACAGGGGAGACAGGGCACTGAAGCTTTCTTT,CASSGRQGRQGTEAFF
TRBV28,TRBJ2-5,few,-,TGTGCCAGCAGTCGTCCCACTGTTGAGGTAGAGACCCAGTACTTC,CASSRPTVEVETQYF
TRBV11-3,TRBJ2-2,-,-,TGTGCCAGCAGCCCTCATGCAGGGGCGAACACCGGGGAGCTGTTTTTT,CASSPHAGANTGELFF
TRBV4-1,TRBJ2-6,many,TRBD1,TGCGCCAGCAGCTTTACGGGGACAGGTGTCTCTGGGGCCAACGTCCTGACTTTC,CASSFTGTGVSGANVLTF
TRBV7-9,TRBJ2-3,-,TRBD2,TGTGCCAGCAGCTTTCAGCGGGACGGGGATACGCAGTATTTT,CASSFQRDGDTQYF
TRBV5-6,TRBJ2-2,few,TRBD2,TGTGCCAGCAGCTCAGCGGGGGGGCGAACCGGGGAGCTGTTTTTT,CASSSAGGRTGELFF
TRBV4-1,TRBJ1-1,-,-,TGCGCCAGCAGCCAAGTCTCATCGGGGTTGAGCACTGAAGCTTTCTTT,CASSQVSSGLSTEAFF
TRBV29-1,TRBJ2-3,-,TRBD2,TGCAGCGGAACTAGCGGCACAGATACGCAGTATTTT,CSGTSGTDTQYF
TRBV10-3,TRBJ2-2,-,TRBD1,TGTGCCATCAGTGCGGGACAGGGAGGGACCGGGGAGCTGTTTTTT,CAISAGQGGTGELFF
TRBV7-2,TRBJ2-1,-,-,TGTGCCAGCAGTATCCGAGGGGGCAATGAGCAGTTCTTC,CASSIRGGNEQFF
TRBV7-8,TRBJ2-7,-,TRBD2,TGTGCCAGCAGCCCAGGGACTAGCGGGGACTCAACCTACGAGCAGTACTTC,CASSPGTSGDSTYEQYF
TRBV7-9,TRBJ1-2,-,-,TGTGCCAGCAGCCCCCTGTCGGGGGGCGGCGGCTACACCTTC,CASSPLSGGGGYTF
TRBV5-1,TRBJ2-1,few,TRBD2,TGCGCCAGCAGCTTGGTGAGCCTAGCGGGAGACGAGTTCTTC,CASSLVSLAGDEFF
TRBV5-6,TRBJ2-3,-,TRBD1,TGTGCCAGCAGCTTGTTAGCGCAGGGGGCCGCAGATACGCAGTATTTT,CASSLLAQGAADTQYF
TRBV5-1,TRBJ2-3,-,-,TGCGCCAGCAGCTTAATAGCCGGGGATACGCAGTATTTT,CASSLIAGDTQYF
TRBV5-1,TRBJ1-1,-,-,TGCGCCAGCAGCAGGACCCCAGGGTGGACAGACTCCACTGAAGCTTTCTTT,CASSRTPGWTDSTEAFF
TRBV7-7,TRBJ2-1,-,-,TGTGCCAGCAGCTTAGCGACTGGACAGTACAATGAGCAGTTCTTC,CASSLATGQYNEQFF
TRBV9,TRBJ2-1,once,-,TGTGCCAGCAGCTCAGGGGAGGGTTCCTACAATGAGCAGTTCTTC,CASSSGEGSYNEQFF
TRBV6-6,TRBJ2-7,few,-,TGTGCCAGCAGTTATCCGGGACACTCCTACGAGCAGTACTTC,CASSYPGHSYEQYF
TRBV27,TRBJ1-1,few,-,TGTGCCAGCGGTGGGTGGGGAGGGACTGAAGCTTTCTTT,CASGGWGGTEAFF
TRBV28,TRBJ2-7,-,-,TGTGCCAGCAGTTCCCTTGGCGGGACCGACGAGCCGCCCTACGAGCAGTACTTC,CASSSLGGTDEPPYEQYF
TRBV7-8,TRBJ2-2,-,TRBD1,TGTGCCAGCAGCTCCTGGGACAGATCTGCCGGGGAGCTGTTTTTT,CASSSWDRSAGELFF
TRBV9,TRBJ1-6,-,TRBD1,TGTGCCAGCAGCGGGCCGACAGGGACGAATTCACCCCTCCACTTT,CASSGPTGTNSPLHF
TRBV27,TRBJ2-5,-,-,TGTGCCAGCAGTTTATCCGGGGAGACCCAGTACTTC,CASSLSGETQYF
TRBV5-1,TRBJ2-3,-,TRBD2,TGCGCCAGCAGCTTGGGCAGTTCGGGGGGACCGGGCACAGATACGCAGTATTTT,CASSLGSSGGPGTDTQYF
TRBV7-2,TRBJ1-4,-,TRBD1,TGTGCCAGCAGCTGGACAGGGGGAGGGATAACAGAAAAACTGTTTTTT,CASSWTGGGITEKLFF
TRBV29-1,TRBJ2-7,-,TRBD1,TGCAGCGTTGAACTCCTGACAGGGTTCGAGCAGTACTTC,CSVELLTGFEQYF
TRBV27,TRBJ1-1,-,-,TGTGCCAGCAGTTTATCGCGACCTCGGGGGTCCACTGAAGCTTTCTTT,CASSLSRPRGSTEAFF
TRBV29-1,TRBJ1-5,-,TRBD1,TGCAGCGCCGGACAGGGGAATAATCAGCCCCAGCATTTT,CSAGQGNNQPQHF
TRBV5-4,TRBJ1-4,-,-,TGTGCCAGCAGCTTGGCATCGCCAGGGAATGAAAAACTGTTTTTT,CASSLASPGNEKLFF